This TCR beta chain emerged from a study of cytomegalovirus exposure and HLA in healthy donors. Looking at the study overall: The 90 to 150 validation repertoires used the same platform as the 650 to 850 first-cohort repertoires (as reported by a later analysis).

Libraries were prepared by immunoSEQ multiplex PCR; TCRdb keeps only in-frame clonotypes and omits some of them. The sample includes tens of thousands of clones, approximately 93% of them seen just once. With 0 bases clipped from V and 8 bases from J, the junction kept 8 bases outside the gene matches. CDR1 ENHRY and CDR2 SYGVKD come from the germline V gene. The CDR3 is 15 amino acids. Notes on the study in general: A few chains tied to CMV proved CMV antigen-specific in vitro. According to reports, the classifier identified cytomegalovirus status with high specificity and sensitivity.

Concerning this clone: What it recognizes is unknown.

This chain joins TRBV10-3 and TRBJ1-2; 8 bases agree with TRBD1. Sequencing input: PBMCs. The clonotype originates from a man between 18 and 35 years old in good health and CMV-seronegative. The CDR3 spells CAISESTAGGEGYTF. The CDR3 region has the DNA TGTGCCATCAGTGAGTCGACGGCAGGGGGCGAGGGCTACACCTTC.